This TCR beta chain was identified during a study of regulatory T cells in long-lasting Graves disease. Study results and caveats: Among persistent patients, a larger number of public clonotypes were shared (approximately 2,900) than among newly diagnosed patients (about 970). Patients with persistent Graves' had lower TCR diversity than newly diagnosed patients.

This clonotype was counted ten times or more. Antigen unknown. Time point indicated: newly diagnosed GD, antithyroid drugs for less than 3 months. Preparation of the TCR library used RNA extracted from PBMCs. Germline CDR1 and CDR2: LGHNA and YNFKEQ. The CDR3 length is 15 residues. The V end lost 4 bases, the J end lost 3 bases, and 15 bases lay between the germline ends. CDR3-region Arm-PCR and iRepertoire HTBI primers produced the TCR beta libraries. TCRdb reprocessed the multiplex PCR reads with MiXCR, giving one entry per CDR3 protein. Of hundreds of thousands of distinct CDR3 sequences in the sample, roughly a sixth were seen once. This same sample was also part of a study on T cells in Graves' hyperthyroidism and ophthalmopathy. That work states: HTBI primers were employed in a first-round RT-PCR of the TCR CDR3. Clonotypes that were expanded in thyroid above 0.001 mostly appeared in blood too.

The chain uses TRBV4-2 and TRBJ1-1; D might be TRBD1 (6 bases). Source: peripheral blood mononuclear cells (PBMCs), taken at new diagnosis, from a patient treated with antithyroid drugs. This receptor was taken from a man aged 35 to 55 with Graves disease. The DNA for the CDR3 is TGTGCCAGCAGCCTGCCTGGGGGGGCGGACACTGAAGCTTTCTTT. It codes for CASSLPGGADTEAFF.